This T cell receptor beta chain was captured in a study of shared clonotypes between healthy human individuals. CDR3 length: 16 residues. Germline assignment: CDR1 MNHNS and CDR2 SASEGT. V was shortened by 3 bases and J by 2 bases, with 16 bases between the two germline ends. It was into CD45RA+ naive and CD45RA-negative memory subsets that the CD4+ cells were split. Deep-level assay runs were performed. Assay: immunoSEQ multiplex PCR; the TCRdb copy retains only in-frame clones and omits some. This sample has roughly 1.5 million clones, with around 98% found just once. The material sequenced was naive CD4+ T cells sorted from blood. Described subset: CD45RA+ positively selected. The chain recombines TRBV6-1 with TRBJ2-5; D may be TRBD1 (6 bases). This receptor was obtained from a man in his thirties or forties in good health. CDR3 DNA: TGTGCCAGCAGTGATCCCCGGGGACACCAGCAAGAGACCCAGTACTTC. It codes for CASSDPRGHQQETQYF.